This TCR beta chain was identified during a study of OX40 agonist ivuxolimab in advanced cancers. Across the whole study: It was ivuxolimab, an agonistic anti-OX40 (CD134) antibody, that patients were treated with. Eligibility admitted prior anti-PD-1, anti-PD-L1 or anti-CTLA-4 therapy; around 42% had some. Study-wide results and caveats: Low normalized T-cell clonal expansion was also seen in some nonresponders. Not determined was the antigen specificity of the expanded peripheral T cells.

Comment on this clone: Antigen unknown.

The length of the CDR3 is 14 residues. J was trimmed by 3 bases and V by 0 bases; bases with no gene match: 1. Germline lookup yields CDR1 LNHNV and CDR2 YYDKDF (reference sequence). Profiling relied on immunoSEQ multiplex PCR, and the TCRdb table lists in-frame clones only, not all of them. The table has about 77,000 clones, around 82% seen once. The chain links TRBV15 to TRBJ2-7, with TRBD1 identical over 8 bases. This TCR was sampled from an adult with an advanced solid tumor such as melanoma, head and neck, liver or kidney cancer. Here the sequenced sample was CD4+ or CD8+ T cells sorted from blood, taken in a trial of the OX40 agonist ivuxolimab. In nucleotides, the CDR3 is TGTGCCACCAGCAGAGAACAGGGGGGCTACGAGCAGTACTTC. Protein sequence: CATSREQGGYEQYF.